The following is a T cell receptor (beta chain) sequence with its context. Antigen: not known. Read sequence stops 3 residues before the CDR3 end, and the germline J gene provides the missing end. The data originate from a study of Tregs in tolerant kidney transplant recipients. Trimming left V 2 bases short and J 7 bases short, with 14 bases between. CDR3 length: 14 amino acids. Sequenced by immunoSEQ multiplex PCR; TCRdb stores in-frame clones only, minus some. The repertoire table contains under 2,000 clones. Recipient PBMCs carried a CFSE label and met irradiated graft donor PBMCs for 6 days before FACS sorting.

The input for sequencing was CD4+ T cells from blood cultured with allogeneic cells, taken before the transplant. The J gene is TRBJ1-1, the V gene TRBV12-3 or TRBV12-4; the D is unclear. This clonotype originated in a human patient who received a combined kidney and bone marrow transplant. CDR3 sequence reads: CASSLRVLRSEAFF. The sequenced CDR3 bases are TGTGCCAGCAGTTTACGGGTTTTGAGGAGTGAA.